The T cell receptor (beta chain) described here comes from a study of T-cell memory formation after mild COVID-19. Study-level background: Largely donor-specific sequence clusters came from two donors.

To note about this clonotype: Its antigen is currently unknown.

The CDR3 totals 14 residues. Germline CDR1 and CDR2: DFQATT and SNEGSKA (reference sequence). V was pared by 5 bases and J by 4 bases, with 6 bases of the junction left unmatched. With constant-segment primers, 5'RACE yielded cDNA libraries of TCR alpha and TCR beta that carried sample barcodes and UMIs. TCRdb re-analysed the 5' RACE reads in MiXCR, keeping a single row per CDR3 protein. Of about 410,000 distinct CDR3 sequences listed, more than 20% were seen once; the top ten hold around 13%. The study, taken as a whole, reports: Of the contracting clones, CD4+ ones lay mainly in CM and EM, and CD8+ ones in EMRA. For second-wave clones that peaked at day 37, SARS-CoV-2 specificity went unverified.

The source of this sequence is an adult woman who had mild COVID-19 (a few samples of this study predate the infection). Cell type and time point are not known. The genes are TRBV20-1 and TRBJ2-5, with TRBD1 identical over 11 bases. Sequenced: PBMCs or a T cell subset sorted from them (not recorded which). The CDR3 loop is CSASPGTGGETQYF. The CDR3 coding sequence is TGCAGTGCTTCCCCCGGGACAGGGGGAGAGACCCAGTACTTC.